The 7 T cell receptor beta chains below come from one sample, sequenced in a study of molecular identifiers for immune sequencing clone quantification. TCRdb redid the calling of the PCR reads with MiXCR, one entry per CDR3 protein. This table has nearly 650,000 distinct CDR3 sequences, approximately 24% appearing once. Sequencing input: naive CD8+ T cells from blood, with Jurkat cell RNA spiked in. Subset indicated: FACS-sorted CD8+CD4-CCR7+CD45RA+ naive T cells. The receptors were gathered from a human donor in good health. Some libraries in this study had Jurkat cell RNA spiked in.

Notes on this clonotype: A much larger clone sits a single nucleotide away, making a read error possible. The chain couples TRBV14 to TRBJ2-3, with 7 bases that match TRBD2. Germline V CDR1 and CDR2: SGHDN, FVKESK. There are 14 residues in the CDR3. In DNA form, the CDR3 reads TGTGCCAGCAGCCTAGGGGACTACACAGATGCGCAGTATTTT. As protein: CASSLGDYTDAQYF.

This clonotype has only a few counts. V usage is TRBV7-2 and J usage is TRBJ2-7, with TRBD2 identical over 7 bases. This CDR3 is 15 amino acids long. After removal of 3 bases from V and 2 bases from J, the junction contained 7 bases not matched to a gene. Germline CDR1 is SGHTA and CDR2 is FQGNSA. The CDR3 loop reads CASSFHLAEAYEQYF. The CDR3 bases are TGTGCCAGCAGCTTTCATCTAGCGGAGGCCTACGAGCAGTACTTC.

This clonotype was recorded at least ten times. The chain joins TRBV7-6 to TRBJ2-5; TRBD2 matches at 8 bases. V lost 2 bases to trimming and J lost 4 bases; unmatched junction nucleotides: 9. The CDR3 loop spans 16 amino acids. CDR1 is SGHVS and CDR2 is FNYEAQ in the germline V gene. The CDR3: CASSLTGGAGVETQYF. The CDR3 DNA reads as TGTGCCAGCAGCTTAACCGGGGGAGCGGGGGTAGAGACCCAGTACTTC.

This clonotype was seen only a few times. The rearrangement uses TRBV5-6 and TRBJ2-7; TRBD1 might be the D (6 bases). The CDR3 runs to 16 residues. V lost 0 bases and J 6 bases, leaving 19 bases between the germline ends. Germline V gene sequence: CDR1 SGHDT, CDR2 YYEEEE. This CDR3 reads CASSLEWPGDLSEQYF. DNA for the CDR3: TGTGCCAGCAGCTTGGAGTGGCCAGGGGATCTGTCCGAGCAGTACTTC.

This clonotype was counted between two and nine times. The genes are TRBV20-1 and TRBJ2-5; a possible D gene is TRBD1 (5 bases). V was trimmed by 1 base and J by 5 bases, leaving 17 bases between them. Germline V gene sequence: CDR1 DFQATT, CDR2 SNEGSKA (reference sequence). This CDR3 comprises 15 residues. Here the CDR3 DNA reads TGCAGTGCTAGAGTACTCGGCAGGGTTGAGGAGACCCAGTACTTC. It translates to CSARVLGRVEETQYF.

This clonotype was seen ten or more times. The chain is built from TRBV3-1 and TRBJ2-3; the D gene could be TRBD1 or TRBD2 (5 bases each). Looked up from germline, CDR1 is LGHDT and CDR2 is YNNKEL (reference sequence). CDR3 length: 15 residues. V was cut by 0 bases and J by 4 bases, with 11 bases left in between. CDR3 in amino acids: CASSQDLGVADTQYF. CDR3 sequence (DNA): TGTGCCAGCAGCCAAGATCTGGGGGTAGCAGATACGCAGTATTTT.

Comment on this clonotype: A clone one base away is much larger, so this may be a read error. The rearrangement joins TRBV29-1 to TRBJ2-2, with TRBD1 identical over 7 bases. The CDR3 extends over 11 amino acids. The ends lost 6 bases at V and 7 bases at J; junction bases unmatched: 2. Germline V gene data show CDR1 as SQVTM and CDR2 as ANQGSEA. CDR3 bases: TGCAGCGTCCCAGGGGGCGGGGAGCTGTTTTTT. Encoded protein: CSVPGGGELFF.